The 32 T cell receptor beta chains reported below all come from one sample, sequenced in a study of T cells after yellow fever vaccination. TCRdb passed the 5' RACE reads through MiXCR, listing each CDR3 protein once. Of a few hundred thousand distinct CDR3 sequences listed, 6.9% are singletons. Here the sequenced sample was CD4+ T cells sorted from PBMCs, taken 15 days after the yellow fever booster vaccination. These receptors originate from a man aged 30 to 45 who received the YFV17D yellow fever vaccine.

This clonotype was found a few times. The rearrangement joins TRBV5-1 to TRBJ1-3, with 7 bases identical to TRBD1. Germline assignment: CDR1 SGHRS and CDR2 YFSETQ. V shed 4 bases and J 2 bases; nucleotides not matched to a gene: 18. The CDR3 is 19 residues long. CDR3 sequence reads: CASSMGQTRGFYAGNTIYF. In nucleotides, the CDR3 is TGCGCCAGCAGCATGGGACAGACCCGAGGGTTTTACGCTGGAAACACCATATATTTT. The full variable domain, in which reference TRBV5-1 and TRBJ1-3 provide the parts outside the CDR3, is KAGVTQTPRYLIKTRGQQVTLSCSPISGHRSVSWYQQTPGQGLQFLFEYFSETQRNKGNFPGRFSGRQFSNSRSEMNVSTLELGDSALYLCASSMGQTRGFYAGNTIYFGEGSWLTVV.

This clonotype has a count of ten or more. The V and J genes are TRBV5-1 and TRBJ2-5, with a possible D match to TRBD2 (6 bases). The CDR3 contains 14 residues. CDR1 and CDR2 from the germline V gene are SGHRS and YFSETQ. V was cut by 0 bases and J by 2 bases, with 8 bases left in between. CDR3 sequence: CASSLGLAQETQYF. The CDR3 coding sequence is TGCGCCAGCAGCTTGGGGCTAGCGCAAGAGACCCAGTACTTC. Full variable domain (rest looked up from reference TRBV5-1 and TRBJ2-5): KAGVTQTPRYLIKTRGQQVTLSCSPISGHRSVSWYQQTPGQGLQFLFEYFSETQRNKGNFPGRFSGRQFSNSRSEMNVSTLELGDSALYLCASSLGLAQETQYFGPGTRLLVL.

This clonotype was counted between two and nine times. J is TRBJ2-7 and V is TRBV21-1; no check of the table's D call, TRBD2, against the DNA was made. TRBV21-1 is given as a pseudogene. This CDR3 is 16 amino acids long. CDR3 sequence: CASSRLFSPSTYEQYF. The CDR3 coding sequence is TGTGCCAGCAGCAGACTATTCTCCCCGAGTACCTACGAGCAGTACTTC.

The chain is built from TRBV7-2 and TRBJ1-4; TRBD1 agrees at 10 bases. In germline, CDR1 is SGHTA, CDR2 FQGNSA. After removal of 4 bases from V and 13 bases from J, the junction contained 6 bases not matched to a gene. The CDR3 has 13 residues. The CDR3 sequence is CASSSNRDRGLFF. For the CDR3, the DNA is TGTGCCAGCAGCTCTAACCGGGACAGGGGACTGTTTTTT.

This clonotype was seen ten or more times. The rearrangement links TRBV7-9 to TRBJ2-2; D gene ambiguous. CDR1 is SEHNR and CDR2 is FQNEAQ in the germline V gene (reference sequence). The CDR3 extends over 16 amino acids. Trimming pared 5 bases from V and 1 base from J, leaving 14 bases between. CDR3 sequence (DNA): TGTGCCAGCAGCCGAGCGCCTGGGAAGAACACCGGGGAGCTGTTTTTT. Its translation is CASSRAPGKNTGELFF.

The chain recombines TRBV7-2 with TRBJ2-3; 8 bases agree with TRBD2. The trim removed 3 bases at V and 5 bases at J, leaving 4 bases unmatched. The CDR3 is 14 residues long. Germline V gene sequence: CDR1 SGHTA, CDR2 FQGNSA. The DNA for the CDR3 is TGTGCCAGCAGCTTTGTCGGGGGGGGAGATACGCAGTATTTT. Translated, it gives CASSFVGGGDTQYF.

This clonotype was counted at least ten times. V is TRBV20-1 and J is TRBJ1-1; unclear D gene. V lost 7 bases and J lost 6, with 12 bases in between. The CDR3 spans 11 residues. Looked up from germline, CDR1 is DFQATT and CDR2 is SNEGSKA (reference sequence). DNA of the CDR3: TGCAGTGGGGATGGAGGCCCTGAAGCTTTCTTT. Translating gives CSGDGGPEAFF.

The genes are TRBV7-9 and TRBJ2-3, with a possible D match to TRBD2 (6 bases). There are 16 residues in the CDR3. The ends were cut back, 1 base at V and 6 bases at J, with 17 bases in the middle. Germline V gives CDR1 SEHNR, CDR2 FQNEAQ (reference sequence). The DNA for the CDR3 is TGTGCCAGCAGCTTAGAACTAGCCAGAATAGGGGATACGCAGTATTTT. Translated, it gives CASSLELARIGDTQYF.

This clonotype occurred many times. The chain is built from TRBV20-1 and TRBJ2-1; TRBD1 might be the D (7 bases). Germline V gives CDR1 DFQATT, CDR2 SNEGSKA (reference sequence). V was pared by 5 bases and J by 2 bases, with 13 bases between. The CDR3 has 14 amino acids. CDR3 amino acids: CSAQGGLAYNEQFF. The DNA of the CDR3 is TGCAGTGCTCAGGGGGGTTTAGCCTACAATGAGCAGTTCTTC.

The V gene is TRBV20-1, the J gene TRBJ2-1; D is unclear. Germline V lookup: CDR1 DFQATT, CDR2 SNEGSKA (reference sequence). The V gene lost 1 base and the J gene lost 10 bases, with 5 bases spanning the gap. The CDR3 sequence is 10 residues long. The CDR3 DNA reads as TGCAGTGCTAGAGGTGGAGAGCAGTTCTTC. Its protein is CSARGGEQFF.

This clonotype was recorded many times. The chain carries TRBV12-3 or TRBV12-4 and TRBJ2-7; 8 positions match TRBD1. The CDR3 totals 16 residues. V was clipped by 4 bases and J by 0 bases; unmatched bases: 8. The CDR3: CASSSRQGWGSYEQYF. The DNA for the CDR3 is TGTGCCAGCAGTTCAAGACAGGGGTGGGGCTCCTACGAGCAGTACTTC.

In its sample, this clonotype was seen many times. The chain couples TRBV7-9 to TRBJ2-2; D may correspond to TRBD1 or TRBD2 (5 bases each). The CDR3 covers 16 residues. Germline CDR1 reads SEHNR; CDR2 reads FQNEAQ (reference sequence). V was shortened by 2 bases and J by 0 bases, with 10 bases between the two germline ends. CDR3 sequence: CASSLRDLSNTGELFF. In DNA form, the CDR3 reads TGTGCCAGCAGCTTAAGGGACCTATCGAACACCGGGGAGCTGTTTTTT.

This clonotype has at least ten counts. This sequence joins TRBV6-1 and TRBJ1-3, with unresolved D. This CDR3 spans 13 amino acids. Per germline, CDR1 MNHNS and CDR2 SASEGT. Trimming removed 7 bases at V and 3 bases at J, with 10 bases between. The DNA of the CDR3 is TGTGCCAGCACTCCGGGGATTGGAAACACCATATATTTT. It codes for CASTPGIGNTIYF.

The gene calls are TRBV5-6 and TRBJ2-3, with TRBD2 as a possible D gene (5 bases). The CDR3 length is 13 residues. Trimming took off 7 bases at V and 3 bases at J, with 12 bases between the two ends. Germline CDR1 reads SGHDT; CDR2 reads YYEEEE. The CDR3 sequence is CASGRGITDTQYF. CDR3 coding DNA: TGTGCCAGCGGCAGAGGGATAACAGATACGCAGTATTTT. Complete variable domain (other parts from reference TRBV5-6 and TRBJ2-3): DAGVTQSPTHLIKTRGQQVTLRCSPKSGHDTVSWYQQALGQGPQFIFQYYEEEERQRGNFPDRFSGHQFPNYSSELNVNALLLGDSALYLCASGRGITDTQYFGPGTRLTVL.

This clonotype occurred many times. DNA of the CDR3: TGCAGCGTCCGGACAGGACCCGGGGAGCTGTTTTTT. Translation: CSVRTGPGELFF. This chain uses TRBV29-1 with TRBJ2-2; 7 nucleotides match TRBD1. The length of the CDR3 is 12 residues. V dropped 6 bases and J dropped 6; count of bases not matched to a gene: 4. The V gene's germline CDR1 is SQVTM and CDR2 ANQGSEA.

This chain uses TRBV19 with TRBJ2-3; no clear D. The CDR3 has 14 residues. CDR1 and CDR2 from the germline V gene are LNHDA and SQIVND (reference sequence). Trimming removed 4 bases from V and 2 bases from J, with 10 bases in between. The CDR3 DNA sequence: TGTGCCAGTAGTAGGCGGCGGTTCACAGATACGCAGTATTTT. It yields the protein CASSRRRFTDTQYF.

The chain recombines TRBV5-1 with TRBJ2-2, with D possibly matching TRBD2 (5 bases). Trimming took off 7 bases at V and 8 bases at J, with 21 bases between the two ends. CDR1 is SGHRS and CDR2 is YFSETQ in the germline V gene. The CDR3 totals 15 residues. In nucleotides, the CDR3 is TGCGCCAGCCGCCAAACCGAGAGCGGTAAAGGGGAGCTGTTTTTT. Its protein product is CASRQTESGKGELFF.

The table lists this clonotype with a few counts. The chain couples TRBV4-3 to TRBJ2-3; 9 bases agree with TRBD1. V trimming: 1 base; J trimming: 5 bases; junction bases outside the gene matches: 7. Germline lookup yields CDR1 LGHNA and CDR2 YSLEER. The CDR3 length is 16 residues. CDR3 bases: TGCGCCAGCAGCCAAGCTGGGACAGGGTCGAAAGATACGCAGTATTTT. This sequence encodes CASSQAGTGSKDTQYF.

This chain links TRBV5-6 with TRBJ2-7, with D perhaps TRBD1 (6 bases). Trimming cost V 2 bases and J 6 bases, with 12 bases left between them. CDR1 SGHDT and CDR2 YYEEEE come from the germline V gene. The CDR3 is 13 residues long. CDR3 coding DNA: TGTGCCAGCAGCTTACGTCAGGGGAGCGAGCAGTACTTC. It yields the protein CASSLRQGSEQYF.

Ten or more counts support this clonotype. The chain carries TRBV20-1 and TRBJ2-1; TRBD2 matches at 14 bases. Germline values: CDR1 DFQATT, CDR2 SNEGSKA (reference sequence). The CDR3 loop spans 18 amino acids. Trimming took 0 bases from V and 8 from J; bases not matched to a gene: 12. The CDR3 bases are TGCAGTGCTAGAGAAGCTGGGGGACTAGCGGGAGTTGGCGATGAGCAGTTCTTC. It translates to CSAREAGGLAGVGDEQFF.

In its sample, this clonotype was seen a few times. The chain employs TRBV7-2 and TRBJ2-7, with 11 bases identical to TRBD2. In germline, CDR1 is SGHTA, CDR2 FQGNSA. V dropped 5 bases and J dropped 6; count of bases not matched to a gene: 15. CDR3 length: 17 amino acids. The CDR3 here is CASSRGTSGLNGGEQYF. The CDR3 DNA reads TGTGCCAGCAGCCGCGGGACTAGCGGTCTCAACGGGGGCGAGCAGTACTTC. Full variable domain (rest looked up from reference TRBV7-2 and TRBJ2-7): GAGVSQSPSNKVTEKGKDVELRCDPISGHTALYWYRQSLGQGLEFLIYFQGNSAPDKSGLPSDRFSAERTGGSVSTLTIQRTQQEDSAVYLCASSRGTSGLNGGEQYFGPGTRLTVT.

This clonotype was counted between two and nine times. This chain links TRBV2 with TRBJ2-1; 8 bases are a match to TRBD2. The V gene's germline CDR1 is SNHLY and CDR2 FYNNEI. The CDR3 is made up of 16 amino acids. The ends lost 2 bases at V and 10 bases at J; junction bases unmatched: 13. For the CDR3, the DNA is TGTGCCAGCAGTGAAAGGTTAGCGGGACTTCTAGCCGAGCAGTTCTTC. It yields the protein CASSERLAGLLAEQFF.

This clonotype was observed a handful of times. The V gene is TRBV12-3 or TRBV12-4, the J gene TRBJ2-7; TRBD1 agrees at 9 bases. The CDR3 loop spans 15 amino acids. Trimming took 2 bases from V and 4 from J; bases not matched to a gene: 6. The CDR3 sequence is CASSLSTGGGYEQYF. The DNA for the CDR3 is TGTGCCAGCAGTTTATCGACAGGGGGGGGATACGAGCAGTACTTC.

This clonotype was counted between two and nine times. The chain joins TRBV7-2 to TRBJ2-7, with D possibly matching TRBD2 (5 bases). Germline-derived CDR1 and CDR2 are SGHTA and FQGNSA. CDR3 length: 13 residues. V lost 5 bases, J lost 5 bases, and 13 bases lay in between. The CDR3 sequence is CASSGELEDEQYF. The DNA for the CDR3 is TGTGCCAGCAGCGGTGAATTGGAGGACGAGCAGTACTTC.

This clonotype occurred a few times. The chain couples TRBV7-2 to TRBJ2-5; 8 nucleotides agree with TRBD2. Germline V gene data show CDR1 as SGHTA and CDR2 as FQGNSA. There are 14 residues in the CDR3. With V trimmed by 5 bases and J by 4 bases, 6 bases remained unmatched. The CDR3 sequence: CASSPGGVAETQYF. The DNA of the CDR3 is TGTGCCAGCAGCCCCGGGGGGGTGGCAGAGACCCAGTACTTC.

This clonotype was seen only a few times. The chain links TRBV7-8 to TRBJ2-5; 10 bases are shared with TRBD1. There are 14 residues in the CDR3. Germline V gives CDR1 SGHVS, CDR2 FQNEAQ. V lost 5 bases, J lost 5 bases, and 5 bases stayed unmatched. CDR3: CASSATGGVETQYF. As DNA, the CDR3 is TGTGCCAGCAGCGCGACAGGGGGCGTTGAGACCCAGTACTTC.

This chain's CDR3 is CASSVATGNEQFF. The CDR3 DNA reads as TGTGCCAGCAGCGTAGCTACCGGAAATGAGCAGTTCTTC. The chain employs TRBV9 and TRBJ2-1; unclear D gene. CDR1 is SGDLS and CDR2 is YYNGEE in the germline V gene. The germline V and J ends were trimmed by 0 bases and 7 bases, with 8 bases remaining between them. The CDR3 spans 13 residues. Full variable domain (remainder filled in from reference TRBV9 and TRBJ2-1): DSGVTQTPKHLITATGQRVTLRCSPRSGDLSVYWYQQSLDQGLQFLIQYYNGEERAKGNILERFSAQQFPDLHSELNLSSLELGDSALYFCASSVATGNEQFFGPGTRLTVL.

A few counts support this clonotype. The V gene is TRBV5-6, the J gene TRBJ2-2; TRBD1 agrees at 8 bases. J gave up 1 base and V 7 bases, and 6 bases lay outside the gene matches. The CDR3 spans 15 residues. CDR1 is SGHDT, CDR2 YYEEEE, per germline. In nucleotides, the CDR3 is TGTGCCAGCCTCCTGGGGACAGGGAACACCGGGGAGCTGTTTTTT. Its translation: CASLLGTGNTGELFF.

This clonotype was counted only a few times. This chain links TRBV12-3 or TRBV12-4 with TRBJ1-1; tentative D call: TRBD1 (5 bases). The V gene lost 5 bases and the J gene lost 6 bases, with 7 bases spanning the gap. This CDR3 region has 11 residues. CDR3 sequence reads: CASSTGAEAFF. The CDR3 region has the DNA TGTGCCAGCAGTACAGGCGCTGAAGCTTTCTTT.

Turning to this clonotype: A read error is possible here, since a much larger clone lies one base away. This chain uses TRBV20-1 with TRBJ2-2; weak D call: TRBD1 (5 bases). Per germline, CDR1 DFQATT and CDR2 SNEGSKA (reference sequence). The CDR3 consists of 13 residues. V was pared by 6 bases and J by 5 bases, with 13 bases between. CDR3 DNA sequence: TGCAGTGCGGACACGTCGGATACCGGGGAGCTGTTTTTT. Protein product: CSADTSDTGELFF.

V and J are TRBV7-2 and TRBJ2-5, with 8 bases lining up with TRBD2. The CDR3 extends over 15 amino acids. The trim removed 0 bases at V and 4 bases at J, leaving 4 bases unmatched. Germline CDR1 reads SGHTA; CDR2 reads FQGNSA. The DNA for the CDR3 is TGTGCCAGCAGCTTAGCGCTCGGGGGGGGAGAGACCCAGTACTTC. Its translation is CASSLALGGGETQYF.

The chain joins TRBV5-1 to TRBJ2-5; D is unresolved. The V end lost 7 bases, the J end lost 4 bases, and 11 bases lay between the germline ends. Germline values: CDR1 SGHRS, CDR2 YFSETQ. This CDR3 contains 12 residues. In DNA, the CDR3 is TGCGCCAGCCGGACGGAGATAGAGACCCAGTACTTC. It translates to CASRTEIETQYF.